A selection of T cell receptor beta chains follows, all from one sample in a study of blood T cell repertoires in COVID-19. The table came from immunoSEQ multiplex PCR; TCRdb's copy has only in-frame clones and leaves some out. The sample yields 220,000 or so clones, roughly 83% seen once. Specimen: PBMCs or T cells enriched from blood (not recorded which). The source of these receptors is a middle-aged woman with acute COVID-19. Each CDR3 is given with its conserved first and last residue. The D gene is left open where the match is weak. Where a row states a size, it is once, few, many or the class of an expanded clone; other rows omit it.

CDR3 length	clone size	D gene	V gene	J gene	CDR3 protein	CDR3 DNA
18	-	-	TRBV3-1/TRBV3-2	TRBJ1-6	CASSQDFSALRGHSPLHF	TGTGCCAGCAGCCAAGATTTTTCGGCCCTCCGAGGCCATTCACCCCTCCACTTT
15	-	TRBD2	TRBV7-2	TRBJ2-1	CASSYLAGVSYGQFF	TGTGCCAGCAGCTATCTAGCGGGAGTCAGTTACGGGCAGTTCTTC
15	-	TRBD1	TRBV7-2	TRBJ1-1	CASSYQGQVNTEAFF	TGTGCCAGCAGCTACCAGGGACAGGTGAACACTGAAGCTTTCTTT
16	-	-	TRBV11-2	TRBJ2-3	CASSTPGRDYTDTQYF	TGTGCCAGCAGCACGCCGGGGCGGGATTACACAGATACGCAGTATTTT
15	-	-	TRBV3-1/TRBV3-2	TRBJ1-3	CASSQVRGNGNTIYF	TGTGCCAGCAGCCAAGTACGGGGGAATGGAAACACCATATATTTT
14	-	-	TRBV6-2/TRBV6-3	TRBJ1-5	CASSPTGSNQPQHF	TGTGCCAGCAGCCCCACAGGAAGCAATCAGCCCCAGCATTTT
11	-	-	TRBV11-3	TRBJ1-3	CASSLLVTIYF	TGTGCCAGCAGCTTACTAGTTACCATATATTTT
15	-	-	TRBV18	TRBJ2-7	CASSPRTGKTYEQYF	TGTGCCAGCTCACCACGGACGGGGAAAACCTACGAGCAGTACTTC
15	-	TRBD1	TRBV7-3	TRBJ2-2	CASSPGQGRSGELFF	TGTGCCAGCAGCCCAGGACAGGGAAGGTCCGGGGAGCTGTTTTTT
17	-	TRBD2	TRBV4-1	TRBJ2-1	CASSQAGLAGVYNEQFF	TGCGCCAGCAGCCAGGCGGGGCTAGCGGGGGTCTACAATGAGCAGTTCTTC
15	-	TRBD1	TRBV28	TRBJ1-4	CASSFPYRGREKLFF	TGTGCCAGCAGTTTTCCCTACAGGGGTCGAGAAAAACTGTTTTTT
17	once	TRBD1	TRBV27	TRBJ1-2	CASISLDRGISDYGYTF	TGTGCCAGCATTTCCTTGGACAGGGGGATAAGCGACTATGGCTACACCTTC
18	-	TRBD1	TRBV6-2/TRBV6-3	TRBJ1-5	CASSYRDRGSFSNQPQHF	TGTGCCAGCAGTTACCGGGACAGGGGCTCCTTTAGCAATCAGCCCCAGCATTTT
22	-	TRBD2	TRBV28	TRBJ2-3	CASSFFGSGRGSGISLYRSQYF	TGTGCCAGCAGTTTCTTCGGGTCGGGTCGGGGTAGCGGGATTTCCCTATATAGGTCGCAGTATTTT
18	-	-	TRBV5-1	TRBJ2-6	CASSLGTDRSSGANVLTF	TGCGCCAGCAGCTTGGGTACGGACAGAAGCTCTGGGGCCAACGTCCTGACTTTC
16	-	TRBD1	TRBV30	TRBJ2-7	CAWNTAPGQGYYEQYF	TGTGCCTGGAATACGGCGCCGGGACAGGGGTACTACGAGCAGTACTTC
16	-	TRBD2	TRBV27	TRBJ2-1	CASSFLGTSALNEQFF	TGTGCCAGCAGTTTCTTGGGGACTAGCGCCCTCAATGAGCAGTTCTTC
16	many	TRBD2	TRBV2	TRBJ2-5	CASSEALAGGQETQYF	TGTGCCAGCAGTGAAGCGTTAGCGGGGGGTCAAGAGACCCAGTACTTC
13	once	-	TRBV10-1	TRBJ1-2	CASSQDSNYGYTF	TGCGCCAGCAGCCAAGACAGCAACTATGGCTACACCTTC